This TCR beta chain appears in the sequencing data of a study of T cell responses to AZD1222 COVID-19 vaccine. Study outcomes and limitations: Receipt of two AZD1222 doses was followed by a rise in Spike-specific TCR breadth and depth.

A word on this clone: Its target is not known.

Only in-frame clones appear in the TCRdb table, and some are missing; sequencing was by immunoSEQ multiplex PCR. The sample lists 130,000 or so clones, 65% to 90% occurring once. Trimming pared 4 bases from V and 3 bases from J, leaving 11 bases between. Germline-derived CDR1 and CDR2 are SGHNT and YYREEE (reference sequence). The CDR3 runs 13 residues. The source material was peripheral blood, sampled 28 days after the second dose of the MenACWY control vaccine. The chain recombines TRBV5-4 with TRBJ2-7, with no clear D. This receptor was taken from an adult who received the MenACWY meningococcal vaccine as a control. The CDR3 reads CASSRPGGYEQYF. CDR3 nucleotides: TGTGCCAGCAGCCGCCCGGGCGGCTACGAGCAGTACTTC.